A selection of T cell receptor beta chains follows, all from one sample in a study of blood T cell repertoires in COVID-19. The method was immunoSEQ multiplex PCR; TCRdb's version includes in-frame clones alone and lacks a portion of them. Among about 200,000 clones, approximately 80% were seen once, and the ten largest hold 8% to 13%. Sequencing used peripheral blood. The receptor set was obtained from a woman older than 75 with acute or convalescent COVID-19. Each CDR3 is given with its conserved first and last residue. The order of the fields is CDR3 DNA, CDR3 protein, CDR3 length, J gene, D gene, V gene, clone size. A D gene is named only where the DNA matches it firmly. Clone size, where shown, is once, few, many, or a class for clones that have expanded.

TGTGCCAGCAGCCGTAAGACAGGGGGGCGTGAAAAACTGTTTTTT,CASSRKTGGREKLFF,15,TRBJ1-4,TRBD1,TRBV5-6,NA
TGTGCCAGCAGCCAAGCAGGCGCCTCCTACGAGCAGTACTTC,CASSQAGASYEQYF,14,TRBJ2-7,NA,TRBV3-1/TRBV3-2,NA
TGTGCCAGCAGCTTTCCCCCTAGCGGGGGGGCAGGAAGACAAGAGACCCAGTACTTC,CASSFPPSGGAGRQETQYF,19,TRBJ2-5,TRBD2,TRBV7-6,NA
TGTGCCAGCAGCTCCACCGGGACATTCCAAGAGACCCAGTACTTC,CASSSTGTFQETQYF,15,TRBJ2-5,NA,TRBV7-2,NA
TGTGCCAGCAGCTTAGGGACTAGCGGATATAGCACAGATACGCAGTATTTT,CASSLGTSGYSTDTQYF,17,TRBJ2-3,TRBD2,TRBV9,NA
TGTGCCAGCAGCTCGAGCGGGAGCGTCGGGGAGCTGTTTTTT,CASSSSGSVGELFF,14,TRBJ2-2,TRBD2,TRBV11-2,few
TGTGCCAGCAGCGTTACGGGACAGGTCACTGAAGCTTTCTTT,CASSVTGQVTEAFF,14,TRBJ1-1,TRBD1,TRBV9,NA
TGTGCCAGCAGAAGATCGGGACAGGGGTTCCACGAGCAGTACTTC,CASRRSGQGFHEQYF,15,TRBJ2-7,TRBD1,TRBV6-5,NA
TGTGCCATCAGTGAGGGGGTACTAGCGGGGTCCGGCGGGGAGCTGTTTTTT,CAISEGVLAGSGGELFF,17,TRBJ2-2,TRBD2,TRBV10-3,NA
TGTGCCAGCAGCTCTCTCAGCGGGGGGGCCGGCGGGGAGCTGTTTTTT,CASSSLSGGAGGELFF,16,TRBJ2-2,TRBD2,TRBV7-2,NA
TGTGCCAGCAGCCCCGCAGGGGTCCAGCAGCCCCAGCATTTT,CASSPAGVQQPQHF,14,TRBJ1-5,NA,TRBV11-2,NA
TGTGCCTGGAGTGGGATGATAGATAACTATGGCAATCAGCCCCAGCATTTT,CAWSGMIDNYGNQPQHF,17,TRBJ1-5,NA,TRBV30,NA
TGTGCCAGCAGCCTGGGACCGCGAGTAGCGAACTATGGCTACACCTTC,CASSLGPRVANYGYTF,16,TRBJ1-2,NA,TRBV5-6,few
TGCGCCAGCAGCCAAGACAGGTTGGACAGGGCCTATGCAACTAATGAAAAACTGTTTTTT,CASSQDRLDRAYATNEKLFF,20,TRBJ1-4,TRBD1,TRBV4-3,NA
TGTGCCAGCAGCAAAGGAGAAAGACAGGCACCTTCCTACAATGAGCAGTTCTTC,CASSKGERQAPSYNEQFF,18,TRBJ2-1,NA,TRBV21-1,NA
TGTGCCAGCAGTCGGACAGAGCCTTACAATGAGCAGTTCTTC,CASSRTEPYNEQFF,14,TRBJ2-1,NA,TRBV3-1/TRBV3-2,NA
TGTGCCAGTAGTACTTTGGACAGGGGGAACACTGAAGCTTTCTTT,CASSTLDRGNTEAFF,15,TRBJ1-1,TRBD1,TRBV19,NA
TGTGCCAGCAGCTTGGAAAGCGGGACCCAGTACTTC,CASSLESGTQYF,12,TRBJ2-5,NA,TRBV7-9,few
TGTGCCAGCAGCCCGGGACTAGCGGGGGGTGAGGGAAATGAGCAGTTCTTC,CASSPGLAGGEGNEQFF,17,TRBJ2-1,TRBD2,TRBV11-3,NA
TGTGCCTGGACGGATCAAGGAGGTGGAAACACCATATATTTT,CAWTDQGGGNTIYF,14,TRBJ1-3,NA,TRBV30,NA
TGTGCCAGTAGTAGTCAGGGGAATTCACCCCTCCACTTT,CASSSQGNSPLHF,13,TRBJ1-6,NA,TRBV19,NA
TGTGCCAGCAGCCAAGATATCCGCTCTGGAAACACCATATATTTT,CASSQDIRSGNTIYF,15,TRBJ1-3,NA,TRBV3-1/TRBV3-2,once
TGTGCCAGCAGCCCTCGGGACTTACGCAACAATGAGCAGTTCTTC,CASSPRDLRNNEQFF,15,TRBJ2-1,NA,TRBV9,NA
TGTGCCAGCAGGAGGACAGGGGGCACAGATACGCAGTATTTT,CASRRTGGTDTQYF,14,TRBJ2-3,TRBD1,TRBV6-4,NA
TGTGCCAGCAGTCCGACAGGGTCCCATGGCTACACCTTC,CASSPTGSHGYTF,13,TRBJ1-2,TRBD1,TRBV2,NA
TGTGCCAGCAGCCCAGGGGACAGGCTCTCCGGAAACACCATATATTTT,CASSPGDRLSGNTIYF,16,TRBJ1-3,TRBD1,TRBV9,NA
TGTGCCAGCAGCTTGGGACAGGGTCTCTATGGCTACACCTTC,CASSLGQGLYGYTF,14,TRBJ1-2,TRBD1,TRBV11-3,NA
TGTGCCACCGAGGCGAGATGGCGGGACACTGAAGCTTTCTTT,CATEARWRDTEAFF,14,TRBJ1-1,NA,TRBV6-5,NA
TGTGCCAGCAGCGTAATAGCGTCGAACACCGGGGAGCTGTTTTTT,CASSVIASNTGELFF,15,TRBJ2-2,NA,TRBV11-2,NA
TGTGCCAGCCACAGGGGGCAGGAGGATGGCTACACCTTC,CASHRGQEDGYTF,13,TRBJ1-2,TRBD1,TRBV6-5,once
TGTGCCAGCATCTCATCCCGGGACTCGTTCGAGCAGTTCTTC,CASISSRDSFEQFF,14,TRBJ2-1,NA,TRBV7-2,NA
TGTGCCATCAGTGATCAGGGTAGGGGCGAGCAGTACTTC,CAISDQGRGEQYF,13,TRBJ2-7,NA,TRBV10-3,NA
TGTGCCAGCAGCCAGCTCAAAGGGGGGGGAACTGAAGCTTTCTTT,CASSQLKGGGTEAFF,15,TRBJ1-1,NA,TRBV3-1/TRBV3-2,NA
TGTGCCAGCAGCGTAGGTGGGGAGCGATCACCCCTCCACTTT,CASSVGGERSPLHF,14,TRBJ1-6,NA,TRBV9,NA
TGTGCCAGCAGCCCCGGGGGGAATAACTATGGCTACACCTTC,CASSPGGNNYGYTF,14,TRBJ1-2,NA,TRBV3-1/TRBV3-2,NA
TGCGCCAGCAGCCACTGGGACACGGCCGACTCCTACGAGCAGTACTTC,CASSHWDTADSYEQYF,16,TRBJ2-7,NA,TRBV4-1,NA
TGTGCCATCAGTGAGTCTAGACAGGCCTCCGAGCAGTACTTC,CAISESRQASEQYF,14,TRBJ2-7,NA,TRBV10-3,NA
TGTGCCAGCAGCCCCGGACTACGGGCTTTCTTT,CASSPGLRAFF,11,TRBJ1-1,NA,TRBV14,NA
TGTGCCAGCAGCCTAGGGATAGCTGAGCAGTTCTTC,CASSLGIAEQFF,12,TRBJ2-1,NA,TRBV11-2,NA
TGTGCCAGTAGTCCCACAGGGGACTATGGCTACACCTTC,CASSPTGDYGYTF,13,TRBJ1-2,TRBD1,TRBV19,NA
TGTGCCAGCAGCCCCGGACTAGCGGGGGATATAAACTACAATGAGCAGTTCTTC,CASSPGLAGDINYNEQFF,18,TRBJ2-1,TRBD2,TRBV4-2,NA
TGTGCCAGTAGTATAGACTCCACCGGGACAGGGCTGTACGAGCAGTACTTC,CASSIDSTGTGLYEQYF,17,TRBJ2-7,TRBD1,TRBV19,NA
TGTGCCAGCAGCGTCTCGACAGGATGGTTCTTC,CASSVSTGWFF,11,TRBJ2-1,NA,TRBV7-2,NA
TGTGCCTGGAGTGTACCAGGGCCCAATCAGCCCCAGCATTTT,CAWSVPGPNQPQHF,14,TRBJ1-5,NA,TRBV30,NA
TGCAGCGTTGAAGGTTGGCAGGGGGCGCCAGGCTATGGCTACACCTTC,CSVEGWQGAPGYGYTF,16,TRBJ1-2,TRBD1,TRBV29-1,NA
TGTGCCAGCAGTTTTAATGAGGACACTGAAGCTTTCTTT,CASSFNEDTEAFF,13,TRBJ1-1,NA,TRBV12-3/TRBV12-4,NA
TGCGCCAGCAGCTCTCAGGTTCAGGGGGGCTACAATGAGCAGTTCTTC,CASSSQVQGGYNEQFF,16,TRBJ2-1,NA,TRBV5-1,NA
TGTGCCAGCAGCTTAGCGACGGGGACTGAAGCTTTCTTT,CASSLATGTEAFF,13,TRBJ1-1,NA,TRBV7-6,NA